This TCR beta chain derives from a study of OX40 agonist ivuxolimab in advanced cancers. General notes on the study: Ivuxolimab was an agonistic, fully human IgG2 monoclonal antibody directed against OX40 (CD134), a costimulatory receptor. Partial responses occurred in three dose-escalation patients, of whom one had hepatocellular carcinoma and two had cutaneous melanoma. The paper covers the monotherapy dose-escalation part of the phase I ivuxolimab trial, which included N of about 56 patients. Intravenous ivuxolimab was administered to patients every 2 weeks at six dose levels: 0.01, 0.1, 0.3, 1.5, 3 and 10 mg/kg. Patients were allowed to have had prior anti-PD-1, anti-PD-L1 or anti-CTLA-4 therapy, and 40% to 45% of the dose-escalation patients had previously received checkpoint inhibitors. Peripheral TCRbeta sequencing aimed to test whether ivuxolimab altered TCR sequence diversity and caused clonal T-cell expansion. Of the 50 to 55 dose-escalation patients, hepatocellular carcinoma was present in about 20, melanoma in approximately 15, renal cell carcinoma in 9 and head and neck cancer in 9. In the dose-escalation cohort, roughly four fifths of patients were male, and the mean age was approximately 64 years, with a range of roughly 20 to 80. What the research found in general, with its limitations: The antigen specificity of the peripheral T cells that underwent clonal expansion was not determined. At doses from 0.1 to 3.0 mg/kg, clonal expansion was seen in both CD4+ and CD8+ blood T cells between baseline and week 6. After ivuxolimab, CD8+ T cells had more expanded clones than CD4+ T cells on average. Low levels of normalized T-cell clonal expansion were also shown by some nonresponding patients. In the 0.1-3.0 mg/kg groups, partial responders had among the lowest normalized peripheral clonal expansion, particularly in CD8+ T cells.

This clone was counted ten times or more. Its cognate antigen has yet to be identified. Per-nucleotide qualities are absent, and no much larger clonotype sits a single base away. CDR1 and CDR2 were assigned from the germline V gene (reference sequence) as SGHKS and YYEKEE. From the cysteine through the phenylalanine, the CDR3 covers 14 amino acids. The retained sequence is limited to the CDR3, 42 bases, with the frame set at the first base. The germline V and J ends show losses of 4 bases and 7 bases respectively, and no gene match explains 8 bases of the junction. Genomic DNA was extracted from sorted cells for sequencing of the TCRbeta CDR3 region. TCRbeta CDR3 regions were sequenced using the immunoSEQ Assay. TCRdb's version of the immuneACCESS table is confined to in-frame rearrangements and falls short of the full clone set. An unresolved V gene accounts for under half of the shortfall where checked; the remainder is of unknown origin. The sample table holds about 53,000 clones, of which approximately 81% were seen once. About 4.6% of the sample is taken by the ten largest.

The trial excluded patients who had a history of autoimmune disease or were on systemic immunosuppression. Peripheral blood for TCR sequencing was collected from all dose cohorts at baseline, on cycle 4 day 1, and on cycle 7 day 1. Samples came from an open-label, multicenter, first-in-human phase I dose-escalation trial of ivuxolimab. Adults with locally advanced or metastatic melanoma, renal cell, hepatocellular, or head and neck squamous cell carcinoma were enrolled in the trial. Before TCR sequencing, CD4+ T cells and CD8+ T cells were sorted from peripheral blood as separate populations. The sequences come from CD4+ or CD8+ T cells sorted from blood, collected in a trial of the OX40 agonist ivuxolimab. Recombination joined TRBV5-5 with TRBJ2-1, with 7 middle bases fitting TRBD1. This receptor was obtained from an adult with an advanced solid tumor such as melanoma, head and neck, liver or kidney cancer. The DNA reads TGTGCCAGCAGCCGGGGACAGCCGGGGAATGAGCAGTTCTTC. Translated, this gives CASSRGQPGNEQFF.